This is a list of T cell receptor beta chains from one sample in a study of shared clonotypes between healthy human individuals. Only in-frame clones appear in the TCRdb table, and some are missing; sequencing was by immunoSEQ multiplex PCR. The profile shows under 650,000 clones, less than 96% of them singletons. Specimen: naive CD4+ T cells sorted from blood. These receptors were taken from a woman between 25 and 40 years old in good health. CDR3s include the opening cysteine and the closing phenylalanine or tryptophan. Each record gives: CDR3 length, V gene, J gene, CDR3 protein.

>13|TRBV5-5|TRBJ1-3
CASSLSTGNTIYF
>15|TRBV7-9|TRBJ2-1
CASSAGLAGNNEQFF
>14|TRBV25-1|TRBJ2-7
CASSASGSAYEQYF
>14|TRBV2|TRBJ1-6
CASSDITADSPLHF
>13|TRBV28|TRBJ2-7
CASTQGRVYEQYF
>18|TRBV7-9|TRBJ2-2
CASSSPGTAGLGWGELFF
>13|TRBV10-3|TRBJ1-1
CATVGQPNTEAFF
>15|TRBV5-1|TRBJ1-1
CASSLDPGPGTEAFF
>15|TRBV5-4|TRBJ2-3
CASSTTSSALDTQYF
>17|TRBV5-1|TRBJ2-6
CASSLWTGSYGANVLTF
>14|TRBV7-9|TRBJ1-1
CASSRWDLNTEAFF
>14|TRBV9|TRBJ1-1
CASSVEQEGTEAFF
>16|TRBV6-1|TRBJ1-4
CASSEALQRTNEKLFF
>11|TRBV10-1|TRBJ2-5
CASSVRGTQYF
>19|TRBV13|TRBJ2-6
CASSPGVRGASSGANVLTF
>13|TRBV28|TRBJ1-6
CASSSGAHSPLHF
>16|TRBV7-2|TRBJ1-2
CASSASGRPSNYGYTF
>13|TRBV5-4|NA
CASSSRYSYEQYF
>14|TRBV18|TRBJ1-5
CASSPGGDNQPQHF
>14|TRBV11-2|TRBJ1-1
CASRPRTGHTEAFF
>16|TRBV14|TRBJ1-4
CASSQNRQAPNEKLFF
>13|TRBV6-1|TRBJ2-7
CASRFASGREEYF
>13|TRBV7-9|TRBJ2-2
CVWRRSNTGELFF
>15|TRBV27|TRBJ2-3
CASSFWDRPTDTQYF
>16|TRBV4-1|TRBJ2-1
CASSQDPRVPGNEQFF
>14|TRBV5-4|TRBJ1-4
CASSLSLLSEKLFF
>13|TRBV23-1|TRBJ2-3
CASSTGAADTQYF
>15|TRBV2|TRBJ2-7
CASSGSGRATYEQYF
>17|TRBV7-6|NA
CASSLAGGEQNVHEQYF
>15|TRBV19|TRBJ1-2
CASSARDRANYGYTF
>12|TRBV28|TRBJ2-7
CASSLQGGEQYF
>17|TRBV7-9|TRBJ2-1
CASSLVSSGTGADEQFF
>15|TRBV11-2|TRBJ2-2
CASSLGQVGDGELFF
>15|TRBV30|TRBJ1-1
CAWNRTPGRNTEAFF
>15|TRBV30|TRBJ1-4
CAWSLGWGPGEKLFF
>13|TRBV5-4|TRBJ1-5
CASSPGPLQPQHF
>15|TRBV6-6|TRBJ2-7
CASSYSQSSTYEQYF
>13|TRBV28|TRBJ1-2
CASSPGPPYGYTF
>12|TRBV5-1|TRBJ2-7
CASICRAYEQYF
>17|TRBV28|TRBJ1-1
CASSLQKTAGMNTEAFF